The sequence of this T cell receptor (beta chain) was determined in a study of blood T cell repertoires in COVID-19. Study context: Some COVID-19 samples were acute and others convalescent; all came from the United States, Italy and Spain. PBMCs, B-cell-depleted T cells, or T cells provided the cDNA or gDNA that made up the material.

The germline V and J ends were trimmed by 7 bases and 0 bases, with 18 bases remaining between them. The CDR3 runs to 16 residues. The germline V gene has CDR1 SGHTA and CDR2 FQGTGA. In the original analysis: Amplification of reference gene primers provided the estimated nucleated cell counts. Sequencing was performed with immunoSEQ multiplex PCR; in TCRdb, only in-frame clones are kept and a portion is missing. Clone size and V and J calls were adopted from that table, with D and trimming inferred from the DNA. The data contain about 42,000 clones, roughly 92% of them seen just once; the ten biggest clones take up just under 9.5%.

Material for sequencing was peripheral blood. This receptor was taken from a man aged 45 to 65 with active COVID-19. The J gene is TRBJ1-1, the V gene TRBV7-3; D is unclear. CDR3 sequence: CASTPINWLLNTEAFF. DNA for the CDR3: TGTGCCAGCACCCCCATAAATTGGCTTCTGAACACTGAAGCTTTCTTT. The full variable domain, rest sourced from reference TRBV7-3 and TRBJ1-1, is GAGVSQTPSNKVTEKGKYVELRCDPISGHTALYWYRQSLGQGPEFLIYFQGTGAADDSGLPNDRFFAVRPEGSVSTLKIQRTERGDSAVYLCASTPINWLLNTEAFFGQGTRLTVV.